The 29 T cell receptor beta chains below all came from one sample that was sequenced in a study of T cell repertoires in cytomegalovirus infection. TCRdb re-analysed the reads in MiXCR, keeping a single row per CDR3 protein. The profile covers under 450,000 distinct CDR3 sequences, with 34% appearing a single time and about 13% taken by the ten largest. Their antigens are not known. Sequenced material: cultured PBMCs, taken from culture after CMV antigen stimulation. The source of these receptors is a human donor in good health (CMV status not recorded). Some clones in this sample may be carry-over from other donors' samples.

On this clonotype: The conserved phenylalanine or tryptophan is not found at the CDR3 terminus, so this likely reflects a read error. It is unclear where the CDR3 begins or ends on the DNA, so no DNA is shown, and the CDR3 is as TCRdb lists it. This chain joins TRBV20-1 and TRBJ1-2; the table's D gene call, TRBD1, was not cross checked with the DNA. A total of 13 residues make up the CDR3, ends included. Germline V CDR1 and CDR2: DFQATT, SNEGSKA (reference sequence). The CDR3 spells CSAREGQGQGFAR.

The DNA of the CDR3 is TGTGCCAGCAGCGGCAGGGTTTCCGACAATGAGCAGTTCTTC. It is translated as CASSGRVSDNEQFF. The chain has TRBV9 and TRBJ2-1; tentative D call: TRBD1 (5 bases). CDR1 and CDR2 from the germline V gene are SGDLS and YYNGEE. The CDR3 contains 14 residues. V dropped 3 bases and J dropped 5 bases, with 12 bases sitting between them.

This clonotype was detected ten times or more. This sequence joins TRBV7-2 and TRBJ2-5; the match to TRBD2 covers 7 bases. The CDR3 length is 15 residues. Trimming cost V 7 bases and J 4 bases; bases outside gene matches: 12. The germline gives CDR1 SGHTA, CDR2 FQGNSA. CDR3 loop: CASTWRGGSSETQYF. The CDR3 coding sequence is TGTGCCAGCACCTGGCGTGGCGGGAGTTCAGAGACCCAGTACTTC.

This chain joins TRBV12-3 or TRBV12-4 and TRBJ2-1, with D possibly being TRBD1 or TRBD2 (6 bases each). The CDR3 sequence is 17 residues long. Between the trimmed V and J ends, which lost 3 bases and 5 bases, there was a span of 20 bases. In DNA form, the CDR3 reads TGTGCCAGCAGTTTTTTGGGGGGCGGGAATCTAGACAATGAGCAGTTCTTC. Its protein product is CASSFLGGGNLDNEQFF.

In this sample, this clonotype turned up once. Germline and junction disagree at one end, which may indicate a read error. The J gene is TRBJ2-5, the V gene TRBV7-2, with D perhaps matching TRBD1 (6 bases). The CDR3 is 15 residues long. Germline CDR1 reads SGHTA; CDR2 reads FQGNSA. CDR3 amino acids: CTSSLVSGAGRTQYF. CDR3 nucleotide sequence: TGTACCAGTAGCTTGGTTTCAGGGGCCGGACGGACCCAGTACTTC.

The chain recombines TRBV7-2 with TRBJ1-1; D possibly corresponds to TRBD1 (5 bases). The ends were cut back, 5 bases at V and 1 base at J, with 14 bases in the middle. The CDR3 runs to 15 residues. Germline V gene sequence: CDR1 SGHTA, CDR2 FQGNSA. Here the CDR3 DNA reads TGTGCCAGCAGCAGACGGTCCACAGGGAACACTGAAGCTTTCTTT. This codes for CASSRRSTGNTEAFF.

The table lists this clonotype with a few counts. The genes are TRBV4-1 and TRBJ1-4; D is perhaps TRBD1 (5 bases). V was pared by 6 bases and J by 10 bases, with 15 bases between. The germline gives CDR1 MGHRA, CDR2 YSYEKL. The CDR3 consists of 13 residues. For the CDR3, the DNA is TGCGCCAGCAGACGGGACGCTATGGGAAAACTGTTTTTT. This sequence encodes CASRRDAMGKLFF.

The rearrangement uses TRBV13 and TRBJ2-5, with 10 bases matching TRBD1. V lost 1 base to trimming and J lost 1 base; unmatched junction nucleotides: 6. In germline, CDR1 is PRHDT, CDR2 FYEKMQ (reference sequence). The CDR3 is made up of 17 amino acids. The CDR3 coding sequence is TGTGCCAGCAGCTTAGAAGGGACAGGGGCCTTCCAAGAGACCCAGTACTTC. Protein: CASSLEGTGAFQETQYF.

This clonotype was recorded a few times. The rearrangement joins TRBV4-1 to TRBJ1-1; no clear D gene. Trimming removed 9 bases from V and 1 base from J, with 6 bases in between. Germline V gives CDR1 MGHRA, CDR2 YSYEKL. The CDR3 loop spans 11 amino acids. CDR3 nucleotides: TGCGCCAGTACCCAGAACACTGAAGCTTTCTTT. Protein product: CASTQNTEAFF.

This chain joins TRBV4-1 and TRBJ2-3; D is unresolved. Germline V gene lookup returns CDR1 MGHRA and CDR2 YSYEKL. CDR3 size: 14 residues. The V and J ends lost 3 bases and 2 bases respectively, with 9 bases between them. CDR3 DNA: TGCGCCAGCAGCCAGATCCAGAACACAGATACGCAGTATTTT. Translating gives CASSQIQNTDTQYF.

The chain uses TRBV7-9 and TRBJ1-2; D possibly corresponds to TRBD1 (6 bases). CDR3 length equals 14 residues. Germline V gives CDR1 SEHNR, CDR2 FQNEAQ (reference sequence). V was clipped by 5 bases and J by 3 bases, with 13 bases between them. CDR3 residues: CASSQPGGDYGYTF. The CDR3 nucleotides read TGTGCCAGCAGCCAGCCGGGGGGCGACTATGGCTACACCTTC.

This clonotype was seen a few times. The chain carries TRBV5-6 and TRBJ2-5; TRBD1 matches at 9 bases. CDR1 and CDR2 (germline): SGHDT, YYEEEE. The CDR3 is 16 residues long. After removal of 0 bases from V and 1 base from J, the junction contained 4 bases not matched to a gene. The CDR3 DNA reads TGTGCCAGCAGCTTGGCCTGGGGACAGGGCCAAGAGACCCAGTACTTC. Its protein is CASSLAWGQGQETQYF.

In its sample, this clonotype was seen a few times. The chain combines TRBV7-2 with TRBJ1-4; perhaps TRBD1 as D (5 bases). V lost 4 bases and J 7 bases, leaving 13 bases between the germline ends. The germline V gene has CDR1 SGHTA and CDR2 FQGNSA. The CDR3 length is 14 residues. The CDR3 nucleotides read TGTGCCAGCAGCTCGATGGGTAGGGGTGAAAAACTGTTTTTT. Translation: CASSSMGRGEKLFF.

The gene calls are TRBV7-9 and TRBJ2-2; 11 bases line up with TRBD1. V was clipped by 2 bases and J by 4 bases; unmatched bases: 12. The CDR3 is 19 amino acids. Looked up from germline, CDR1 is SEHNR and CDR2 is FQNEAQ (reference sequence). The DNA for the CDR3 is TGTGCCAGCAGCTTAAACCCGGGACAGGGGGTGAGGTTCACCGGGGAGCTGTTTTTT. Its protein product is CASSLNPGQGVRFTGELFF.

The chain combines TRBV29-1 with TRBJ1-1, with D unresolved. CDR1 and CDR2 (germline): SQVTM, ANQGSEA. The CDR3 has 15 residues. Trimming stripped 0 bases from V and 7 bases from J, with 18 bases between. The CDR3 region is CSVEDRTDPSYEAFF. The CDR3 nucleotides are TGCAGCGTTGAAGATCGTACGGACCCTTCGTATGAAGCTTTCTTT.

This clonotype was seen ten or more times. V and J are TRBV7-2 and TRBJ1-2; D unclear. V shed 5 bases and J shed 7 bases, with 20 bases lying between them. This CDR3 is built from 15 residues. CDR1 and CDR2 from the germline V gene are SGHTA and FQGNSA. Here the CDR3 reads CASSVVRINDVGYTF. CDR3 nucleotide sequence: TGTGCCAGCAGCGTTGTCAGGATCAACGACGTTGGCTACACCTTC.

This clonotype appeared many times. This chain joins TRBV7-2 and TRBJ2-2; 7 positions agree with TRBD2. Germline V lookup: CDR1 SGHTA, CDR2 FQGNSA. The CDR3 loop spans 15 amino acids. Trimming cost V 1 base and J 5 bases; bases outside gene matches: 4. CDR3 region: CASSLGGRATGELFF. The CDR3 DNA reads as TGTGCCAGCAGCTTAGGAGGGAGGGCGACCGGGGAGCTGTTTTTT.

This clonotype was picked up many times. The chain couples TRBV2 to TRBJ1-2, with D unclear. This CDR3 region has 14 residues. In germline, CDR1 is SNHLY, CDR2 FYNNEI. Trimming pared 4 bases from V and 0 bases from J, leaving 9 bases between. In nucleotides, the CDR3 is TGTGCCAGCAGTGGGACCAGAACTAACTATGGCTACACCTTC. The encoded protein is CASSGTRTNYGYTF.

This chain connects TRBV12-3 or TRBV12-4 to TRBJ1-2; D remains unclear. The germline V and J ends were trimmed by 0 bases and 7 bases, with 12 bases remaining between them. The CDR3 consists of 14 residues. CDR3 nucleotides: TGTGCCAGCAGTTTAGCATCCAGGCCGGGTGGCTACACCTTC. This gives the protein CASSLASRPGGYTF.

This clonotype was counted between two and nine times. The chain has TRBV11-2 and TRBJ2-7, with D possibly matching TRBD1 (5 bases). With 1 base removed from V and 5 bases from J, the gap between germline ends came to 15 bases. This CDR3 has 15 residues. Germline assignment: CDR1 SGHAT and CDR2 FQNNGV. CDR3: CASSLVVETVDEQYF. The CDR3 DNA reads as TGTGCCAGCAGCTTAGTAGTCGAGACAGTCGACGAGCAGTACTTC.

This clonotype occurred many times. This chain connects TRBV7-2 to TRBJ1-3; TRBD1 matches at 11 bases. Germline CDR1 is SGHTA and CDR2 is FQGNSA. The V segment lost 5 bases and the J segment 0 bases; nucleotides outside the gene matches: 12. The CDR3 sequence is 19 residues long. The CDR3, as DNA: TGTGCCAGCAGCCCTAGAGACAGGACAGGGGGCTTCTCTGGAAACACCATATATTTT. It codes for CASSPRDRTGGFSGNTIYF.

This clonotype has a handful of counts. The chain couples TRBV6-2 or TRBV6-3 to TRBJ2-7; D is uncertain. In germline, CDR1 is MNHEY, CDR2 SVGEGT. Between the trimmed V and J ends, which lost 6 bases and 1 base, there was a span of 10 bases. The CDR3 contains 13 residues. CDR3 bases: TGTGCCAGCAGGTCGTCAGTTTCCTACGAGCAGTACTTC. This sequence encodes CASRSSVSYEQYF.

This clonotype was seen a handful of times. The DNA for the CDR3 is TGTGCCAGCAGCTCGGTGGGAGAACATCAGCCCCAGCATTTT. Amino acids: CASSSVGEHQPQHF. The chain combines TRBV7-9 with TRBJ1-5; D is unclear. The CDR3 covers 14 residues. V shed 4 bases and J shed 5 bases, with 12 bases lying between them. The germline V gene encodes CDR1 SEHNR and CDR2 FQNEAQ (reference sequence).

The V and J genes are TRBV14 and TRBJ2-5; 10 bases match TRBD2. The CDR3 length is 15 residues. Germline V CDR1 and CDR2: SGHDN, FVKESK. V lost 6 bases to trimming and J lost 4 bases; unmatched junction nucleotides: 8. CDR3 protein: CASRPGLAVGETQYF. For the CDR3, the DNA is TGTGCCAGCAGACCCGGACTAGCGGTGGGAGAGACCCAGTACTTC.

J is TRBJ1-3 and V is TRBV7-9; TRBD1 is a possible D gene (6 bases). Germline V CDR1 and CDR2: SEHNR, FQNEAQ (reference sequence). V was trimmed by 2 bases and J by 2 bases, leaving 16 bases between them. The CDR3 contains 17 residues. The CDR3 spells CASSLKPGGHPGNTIYF. CDR3 DNA: TGTGCCAGCAGCTTAAAACCGGGGGGCCATCCTGGAAACACCATATATTTT.

This clonotype was recorded many times. DNA for the CDR3: TGTGCCAGCAGCCTCTTTTCCGGACAGGGGTATCAGCCCCAGCATTTT. Translation gives CASSLFSGQGYQPQHF. The chain recombines TRBV7-2 with TRBJ1-5; 9 bases agree with TRBD1. The CDR3 is made up of 16 amino acids. Germline trimming cut 5 bases from V and 5 bases from J; bases unmatched to any gene: 10. The germline V gene has CDR1 SGHTA and CDR2 FQGNSA.

The rearrangement joins TRBV6-1 to TRBJ2-5, with 8 bases lining up with TRBD1. The junction had 8 bases not matched to a gene; V was cut back by 6 bases and J by 5 bases. Germline CDR1 is MNHNS and CDR2 is SASEGT. CDR3 length equals 14 residues. As DNA, the CDR3 is TGTGCCAGCAGCTCAGGGGGCCTTCGGGAGACCCAGTACTTC. Its translation: CASSSGGLRETQYF.

The sample holds a few counts of this clonotype. The chain recombines TRBV4-3 with TRBJ2-7, with 7 bases lining up with TRBD1. The V segment lost 3 bases and the J segment 2 bases; nucleotides outside the gene matches: 7. Germline V lookup: CDR1 LGHNA, CDR2 YSLEER. The CDR3 runs 15 residues. In DNA, the CDR3 is TGCGCCAGCAGCCAGGGGGACAGCCCTCCCTACGAGCAGTACTTC. Protein product: CASSQGDSPPYEQYF.

This clonotype was detected many times. The chain carries TRBV7-8 and TRBJ1-1; D might be TRBD1 (5 bases). V gave up 1 base and J gave up 0 bases, with 9 bases separating them. The CDR3 covers 15 residues. The germline gives CDR1 SGHVS, CDR2 FQNEAQ. This CDR3 reads CASSLGRGVNTEAFF. CDR3 nucleotide sequence: TGTGCCAGCAGCTTAGGTCGGGGGGTGAACACTGAAGCTTTCTTT.